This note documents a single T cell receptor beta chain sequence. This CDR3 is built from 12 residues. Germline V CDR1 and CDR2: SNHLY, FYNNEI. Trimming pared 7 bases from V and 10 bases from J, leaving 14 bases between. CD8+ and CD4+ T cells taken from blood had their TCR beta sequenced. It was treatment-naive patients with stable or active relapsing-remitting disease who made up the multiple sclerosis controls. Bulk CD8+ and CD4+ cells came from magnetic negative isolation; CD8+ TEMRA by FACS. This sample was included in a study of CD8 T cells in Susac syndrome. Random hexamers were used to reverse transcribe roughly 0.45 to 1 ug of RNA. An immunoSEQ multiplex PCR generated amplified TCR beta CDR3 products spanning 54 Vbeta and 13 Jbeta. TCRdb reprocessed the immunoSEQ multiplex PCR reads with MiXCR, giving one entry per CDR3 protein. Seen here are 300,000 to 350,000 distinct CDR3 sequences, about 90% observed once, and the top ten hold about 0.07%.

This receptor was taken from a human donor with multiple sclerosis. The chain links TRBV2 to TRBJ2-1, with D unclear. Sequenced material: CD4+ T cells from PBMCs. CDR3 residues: CASNEFGVEQFF. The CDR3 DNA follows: TGTGCCAGCAACGAATTTGGCGTAGAGCAGTTCTTC. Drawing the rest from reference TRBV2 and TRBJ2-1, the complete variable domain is EPEVTQTPSHQVTQMGQEVILRCVPISNHLYFYWYRQILGQKVEFLVSFYNNEISEKSEIFDDQFSVERPDGSNFTLKIRSTKLEDSAMYFCASNEFGVEQFFGPGTRLTVL.